The 14 T cell receptor beta chains below all came from one sample that was sequenced in a study of tumor-infiltrating lymphocytes in primary liver carcinoma. Making TCR beta cDNA involved around 510 ng total RNA and a constant-region primer. Amplification in three nested multiplex PCR rounds with slightly modified ARM-PCR gave rise to TCR beta libraries. A C-beta reverse primer and TRBV1-TRBV30 forward primers served in each of the first two PCR rounds, at approximately 10 cycles apiece. TCRdb itself ran the multiplex PCR reads through MiXCR, one entry per CDR3 protein. Counted here are over 100,000 distinct CDR3 sequences, under 70% occurring once; the ten biggest clones make up roughly 7.3%. Starting material for RNA and DNA co-extraction consisted of about 17-32 mg of unsorted bulk tissue. Sequencing was performed on tumor-adjacent normal liver tissue. These receptors all stem from a woman between 55 and 75 years old with primary liver carcinoma and hepatitis B virus infection.

Turning to this clonotype: The junction and the germline gene differ at one end; a read error may be behind it. The chain combines TRBV4-2 with TRBJ2-3; 7 positions match TRBD2. Looked up from germline, CDR1 is LGHNA and CDR2 is YNFKEQ. This CDR3 spans 13 amino acids. The CDR3 reads CVSNQAGLAVGYF. CDR3 in DNA: TGTGTCAGCAACCAAGCGGGATTAGCGGTTGGGTATTTT.

Comments on this clonotype: Sequence at one end of the junction differs from germline and may be a read error. The chain is built from TRBV29-1 and TRBJ2-6, with TRBD1 matching over 10 bases. CDR3 length: 19 residues. Germline CDR1 and CDR2: SQVTM and ANQGSEA. The CDR3 DNA follows: TGCAGCGTTGAAGCCCACCCCGGGACAGGGGATACTGGGGCCAACGTCCTGAGTTTC. This sequence encodes CSVEAHPGTGDTGANVLSF.

On this clonotype itself: One base away lies a much larger clone, so this may be a sequencing read error. The V gene is TRBV5-6, the J gene TRBJ1-1; D might be TRBD1 (5 bases). The germline CDR1 and CDR2 sequences are SGHDT and YYEEEE. This CDR3 region has 15 residues. CDR3 in amino acids: CASSFGAKSNTEVFF. CDR3 in DNA: TGTGCCAGCAGCTTCGGGGCCAAGAGCAACACTGAAGTTTTCTTT.

Worth noting for this clonotype: The junction does not match germline at one end; this may be a read error. The rearrangement uses TRBV6-5 and TRBJ2-6, with 8 positions matching TRBD1. This CDR3 has 18 residues. CDR1 is MNHEY, CDR2 SVGAGI, per germline. CDR3 nucleotide sequence: TGTGCCAGCTATAACCCGGACAGGGAAATATTTGGGGCTAACGTCCAGACTTTC. Encoded protein: CASYNPDREIFGANVQTF.

Worth noting for this clonotype: Compared with germline, one end of the junction differs, possibly owing to a read error. The CDR3 is CVSSAGCGTSTDTQYF. DNA for the CDR3: TGTGTCAGCAGCGCTGGTTGCGGGACTAGCACAGATACGCAGTATTTT. The chain joins TRBV11-2 to TRBJ2-3; the D gene is possibly TRBD2 (6 bases). The CDR3 covers 16 residues. In germline, CDR1 is SGHAT, CDR2 FQNNGV.

This chain uses TRBV6-1 with TRBJ2-7; D unresolved. Trimming cost V 5 bases and J 5 bases, with 19 bases left between them. The germline gives CDR1 MNHNS, CDR2 SASEGT. This CDR3 is built from 15 residues. Here the CDR3 DNA reads TGTGCCAGCAGTTGGTCACTGGCCCCGGCCAACGAGCAGTACTTC. It encodes CASSWSLAPANEQYF.

This clonotype was picked up a small number of times. The chain joins TRBV7-9 to TRBJ2-1; 7 nucleotides match TRBD2. The trim removed 2 bases at V and 8 bases at J, leaving 15 bases unmatched. The germline gives CDR1 SEHNR, CDR2 FQNEAQ (reference sequence). The CDR3 is made up of 17 amino acids. CDR3 loop: CASSLRAGAGASDEQFF. The DNA of the CDR3 is TGTGCCAGCAGCTTACGGGCGGGAGCTGGGGCCTCGGATGAGCAGTTCTTC.

V is TRBV30 and J is TRBJ1-2, with 7 nucleotides matching TRBD1. This CDR3 has 15 residues. From germline, CDR1 is GTSNPN and CDR2 SVGIG (reference sequence). V was clipped by 4 bases and J by 6 bases; unmatched bases: 14. The CDR3 coding sequence is TGTGCCTGGAAACCCTTACAGCACAGGGGCGATGGCTACACCTTC. Amino acids: CAWKPLQHRGDGYTF.

Of note for this clonotype: A clone one base away is much larger, so this may be a read error. The chain combines TRBV28 with TRBJ2-2, with 7 bases identical to TRBD2. Germline V gene lookup returns CDR1 MDHEN and CDR2 SYDVKM. There are 15 residues in the CDR3. Written as DNA, the CDR3 is TGTGCCAGCAGTCTTTATCCGGGACTCCCGGGGGGGCTGTTTTTT. Its protein is CASSLYPGLPGGLFF.

The V and J genes are TRBV28 and TRBJ2-2, with D perhaps matching TRBD2 (6 bases). Germline V CDR1 and CDR2: MDHEN, SYDVKM. Trimming left V 10 bases short and J 4 bases short, with 13 bases between. The CDR3 contains 13 residues. The CDR3 protein is CATTDYLTGELFF. The CDR3 nucleotides read TGTGCCACCACGGACTACCTCACCGGGGAGCTGTTTTTT.

This clonotype was observed a single time. One end of the junction is discordant with germline, which a read error may explain. The V and J genes are TRBV10-2 and TRBJ1-2; a possible D gene is TRBD1 (5 bases). The V gene's germline CDR1 is WSHSY and CDR2 SAAADI. The CDR3 is 16 amino acids. CDR3 sequence (DNA): TGCACCAGCAGTGGCTTTGCGGGGCAGTCGAAGGGCGGCTACACCTTC. This encodes CTSSGFAGQSKGGYTF.

This chain uses TRBV7-8 with TRBJ1-5; TRBD1 aligns across 7 bases. With V trimmed by 1 base and J by 4 bases, 4 bases remained unmatched. The germline CDR1 and CDR2 sequences are SGHVS and FQNEAQ. CDR3 size: 15 residues. The CDR3 loop is CASSLGQGLNQPQHF. The CDR3 DNA reads as TGTGCCAGCAGCTTAGGACAGGGCCTAAATCAGCCCCAGCATTTT.

Of note for this clonotype: The conserved closing phenylalanine or tryptophan is absent in this CDR3, likely reflecting a read error. No DNA is shown, since the ends of the CDR3 on it are uncertain; the CDR3 is the one TCRdb lists. The chain has TRBV11-2 and TRBJ1-2; TRBD1, the table's D call, was not compared with the DNA. The CDR3 is 14 residues long, counting both termini. CDR1 is SGHAT and CDR2 is FQNNGV in the germline V gene. The CDR3 loop reads CAISTYGQPGGYIL.

As to this clonotype: Compared with germline, one end of the junction differs, possibly owing to a read error. The chain employs TRBV29-1 and TRBJ1-5; D is uncertain. The V gene's germline CDR1 is SQVTM and CDR2 ANQGSEA. CDR3 length equals 14 residues. The CDR3 is CGVTSGSSNQPQHF. The CDR3 DNA reads TGCGGCGTTACCAGTGGGTCTAGCAATCAGCCCCAGCATTTT.